This T cell receptor (beta chain) came from a study of early T cells in non-severe SARS-CoV-2 infection. Study information: The sequenced material was bulk RNA from unsorted whole blood, and its chains were unpaired. Findings of the study overall: CD4 and private specificities were missed by VDJdb matching, which favored anti-spike CD8 responses.

CDR3 length: 17 amino acids. The V and J ends lost 0 bases and 2 bases respectively, with 14 bases between them. CDR1 and CDR2 from the germline V gene are MGHRA and YSYEKL. This clonotype was detected only a few times. Antigen specificity is unknown. TCRdb reprocessed the 5' RACE reads via MiXCR and lists one record per CDR3 protein. Of about 98,000 distinct CDR3 sequences listed, approximately 10% are singletons. This TCR was sampled from an adult who was a healthcare worker with PCR-confirmed SARS-CoV-2 infection or an uninfected control (not recorded which). The chain is built from TRBV4-1 and TRBJ2-1, with a possible D match to TRBD2 (6 bases). Input material: whole blood. CDR3 nucleotides: TGCGCCAGCAGCCAAGATCGGGCTAGCGACGCCTACAATGAGCAGTTCTTC. Its translation: CASSQDRASDAYNEQFF.